Below, one T cell receptor beta chain is given with its context. Its antigen remains unidentified. No base quality information exists; no much larger clone differs at one position. The sample belongs to a study of shared clonotypes between healthy human individuals (dated by TCRdb to the early 2020s). The study in broad terms: A few men and two women, aged 18 to 49 years, made up the cohort. For each donor, CD4 naive and CD4 memory were each given three plates, CD8 naive was given two plates, and CD8 memory was given one plate. To estimate repertoire size and how much clonotype sharing occurs between individuals, the study deeply sequenced the blood TCR repertoires of 4 to 6 healthy adults. To increase sequencing depth and limit assay-specific biases, different laboratories used diverse techniques to prepare libraries and sequence TCR repertoires. Between about 0.8 and 8.9 billion PBMCs per donor were obtained by leukapheresis. General conclusions and limits of the study: Incomplete sequencing was indicated by rarefaction of sorted-subset datasets, despite the large sequencing depth. Based on pairwise subsampling, the degree of clonotype sharing among donors was expected to be affected by sequencing depth. Sampling was limited to blood, and TCR repertoires in tissue likely differ from TCR repertoires in blood. Higher generation probabilities were observed for clonotypes shared by all four sorted-subset donors than for non-shared clonotypes. Naive subsets generally had larger estimated clonotype richness than memory subsets did. Sharing across a few donors was observed for around 5% of naive CD4, less than 4% of naive CD8, 2.3% of memory CD4, and approximately 0.41% of memory CD8 clonotypes. The small number of donors limited the genetic and exposure-history diversity represented.

Donors were healthy HIV-negative adults with no recently reported acute infections or vaccinations. Every donor was a Caucasian adult living in Nashville, Tennessee, USA. The CD8 memory samples were a combination of magnetically selected CD45RO+ cells and CCR7-negative CD45RA+ effector memory (TemRA) cells. After blood collection by leukapheresis, PBMCs were isolated using Ficoll-Histopaque density gradient centrifugation and then cryopreserved in the vapor phase of liquid nitrogen. Analytical flow cytometry was used to check the purity and quantity of every magnetically sorted T cell population. Genomic DNA was isolated from every sorted fraction and measured by UV absorbance on a Nanodrop 2000c. Using the deep immunoSEQ assay, TCR CDR3 regions were amplified from genomic DNA by multiplex PCR. Genomic DNA extracted from each cell subset was distributed evenly over all wells of several immunoSEQ 96-well plates, and each plate served as one replicate. Each replicate PCR for sorted subsets received about 220 ng genomic DNA, equal to about 30,000 T cell genomes. Purified libraries were measured with a Qubit 3.0 fluorometer, size-checked on a Bioanalyzer 2100, and measured again with the KAPA Library Quantification kit. Every immunoSEQ 96-well plate was sequenced on a separate single-read 150-cycle Illumina NextSeq 550 flow cell. Turning to the authors' computational methods: Because the immunoSEQ output held only junctional sequences and lacked quality scores, the filtering could not match the filtering applied to full-length reads. To assign V/J genes and CDR3, sequences were annotated against IMGT germline references using PyIR, a Python wrapper for IgBLAST v1.9. Reads with weak V/J assignments (E-value above 1e-6), missing CDR3, stop codons, out-of-frame junctions, or ambiguous translated residues were removed. V3J clonotypes were defined as sequences sharing the same inferred V gene, J gene, and CDR3 amino acid sequence. Percentage overlap between repertoires was calculated by dividing the number of shared unique clonotypes by the size of the smaller repertoire. Richness of each repertoire was evaluated using RTK rarefaction, the Chao1 estimator, and Recon v2.1 estimates of unobserved clonotypes. OLGA was used to compute generation probabilities for all TCRbeta clonotypes that the gDNA method yielded from a handful of donors. TCRdb took over this immuneACCESS table, retaining in-frame rearrangements with V and J assigned. Such tables are incomplete; in checked studies, under half of the missing clones stem from an unresolved V gene, and the remainder is unexplained. V and J calls plus clone size are reproduced from that table; the DNA served to infer D and trimming. The sample contains approximately 400,000 clones, 95% to 97% of them found a single time. More than 0.3% of the sample lies in the top ten.

CDR1 and CDR2 are read off the germline V gene (reference sequence) as SEHNR and FQNEAQ. Trimming takes 4 bases from V and 3 bases from J, and the germline ends sit 13 bases apart. The cysteine opens and the phenylalanine closes a CDR3 of 15 amino acids. Only the CDR3 DNA stays, 45 bases, in frame from base 1. The V gene is TRBV7-9 and the J gene is TRBJ1-3; the D segment could be TRBD1, given 6 matching bases. The receptor's source is a man under 40 in good health. The sequencing input was memory CD8+ T cells sorted from blood. The sample's cell subset or site label, decoded: CD45RO+ cells pooled with CCR7-negative TemRA cells. Here the CDR3 is given as CASSYREKIGNTIYF. The DNA reads as follows: TGTGCCAGCAGCTACAGGGAAAAGATTGGAAACACCATATATTTT.